Given below is one T cell receptor (beta chain) in context. What antigen it recognizes has not been identified. The data were taken from a study of T cells expressing NK-cell markers (dated by TCRdb to the early 2020s). For context, the study as a whole: TCR beta-chain repertoires were profiled in sorted CD3+CD56+NKG2C+, CD3+CD56+NKG2C- and CD3+CD56-NKG2C+ T-cell subsets from several donors. Among the eight sequenced donors, seven were HCMV-seropositive and one was HCMV-seronegative. Illumina HiSeq 2000/2500, MiSeq or NextSeq was used to sequence libraries as 2 x 150 bp reads. The study sequenced eight donors, all healthy volunteers chosen at random: three men and five women. Results and caveats for the whole study, not just this receptor: Those dominant clonotypes were again the most abundant among CD3+CD56-NKG2C+ cells in a few donors, at roughly 25-65%. It remained unclear whether the expanded NKG2C-expressing T cell clones were specific for HCMV antigens. In several donors, the dominant CD3+CD56+NKG2C+ clonotypes were found to rank among the top 10 CD8+ clonotypes and to make up 1.0-7.0% of CD8+ T cells.

HCMV-specific IgG was detected in serum with a commercial ELISA kit to determine HCMV serostatus. Peripheral blood mononuclear cells were isolated from blood by Ficoll density gradient centrifugation. CDR1 LGHNA and CDR2 YNFKEQ were looked up in the germline V gene. The CDR3 contains 15 residues, cysteine and phenylalanine counted. Nucleotide data are not available. Sequenced on an Illumina HiSeq 2000. TCR beta cDNA libraries were prepared using 5'RACE template switching, which introduced a universal primer site and unique molecular identifiers. cDNA synthesis was primed from the TCR beta constant segment, followed by two successive PCR amplification steps. On the authors' methods: Reads were demultiplexed and grouped by UMI with MIGEC, and clonotypes were assembled and quantified with MiTCR. To exclude erroneous sequences, any TCR cDNA sequence not supported by at least two reads was discarded. The tcR package was used for downstream repertoire analysis, with clonotypes matched between fractions based on CDR3 nucleotide sequence plus V segment. VDJmatch was used to annotate antigen specificity against VDJdb, with one amino acid substitution in CDR3 permitted. TCRdb reprocessed the reads, reporting each CDR3 protein sequence once and no DNA. The authors' filters were not applied to this entry. The sample table on file contains roughly 170,000 distinct CDR3 sequences. The top ten clones comprise approximately 17% of the sample.

Sequencing input: blood T cells: a sorted CD56 or NKG2C T cell subset, CD4+ or CD8+ T cells, or bulk PBMC T cells (not recorded which). This TCR was recovered from a woman aged 18 to 75 in good health. Recombination joined TRBV4-2 with TRBJ1-1. CDR3 region: CASSQEILRDTEAFF.